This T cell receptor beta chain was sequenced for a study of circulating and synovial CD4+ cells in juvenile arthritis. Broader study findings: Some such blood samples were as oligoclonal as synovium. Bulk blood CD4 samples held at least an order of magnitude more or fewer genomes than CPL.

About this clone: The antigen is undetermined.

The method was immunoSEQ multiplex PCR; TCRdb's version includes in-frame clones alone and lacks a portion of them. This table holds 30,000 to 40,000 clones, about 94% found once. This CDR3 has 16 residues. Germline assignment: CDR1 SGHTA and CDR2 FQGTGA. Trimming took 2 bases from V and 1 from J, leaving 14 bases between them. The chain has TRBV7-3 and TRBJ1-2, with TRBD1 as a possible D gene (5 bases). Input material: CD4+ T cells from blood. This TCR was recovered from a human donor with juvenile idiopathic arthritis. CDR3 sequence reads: CASSLDTRAFNYGYTF. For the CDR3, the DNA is TGTGCCAGCAGCTTAGATACCAGGGCCTTTAACTATGGCTACACCTTC.